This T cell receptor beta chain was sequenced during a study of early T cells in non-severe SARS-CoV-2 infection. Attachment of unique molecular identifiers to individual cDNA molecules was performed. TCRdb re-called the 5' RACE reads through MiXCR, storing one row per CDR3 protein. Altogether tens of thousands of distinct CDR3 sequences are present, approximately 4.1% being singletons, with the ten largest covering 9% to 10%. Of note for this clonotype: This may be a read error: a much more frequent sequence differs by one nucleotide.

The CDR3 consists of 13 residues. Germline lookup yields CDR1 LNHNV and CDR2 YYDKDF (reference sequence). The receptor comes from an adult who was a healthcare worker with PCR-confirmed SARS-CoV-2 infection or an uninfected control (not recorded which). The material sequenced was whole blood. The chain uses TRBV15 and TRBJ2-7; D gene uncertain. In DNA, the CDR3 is TGTGTCACCAGCAGAGATTATGGCGACGAGCAGTACTTC. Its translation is CVTSRDYGDEQYF.